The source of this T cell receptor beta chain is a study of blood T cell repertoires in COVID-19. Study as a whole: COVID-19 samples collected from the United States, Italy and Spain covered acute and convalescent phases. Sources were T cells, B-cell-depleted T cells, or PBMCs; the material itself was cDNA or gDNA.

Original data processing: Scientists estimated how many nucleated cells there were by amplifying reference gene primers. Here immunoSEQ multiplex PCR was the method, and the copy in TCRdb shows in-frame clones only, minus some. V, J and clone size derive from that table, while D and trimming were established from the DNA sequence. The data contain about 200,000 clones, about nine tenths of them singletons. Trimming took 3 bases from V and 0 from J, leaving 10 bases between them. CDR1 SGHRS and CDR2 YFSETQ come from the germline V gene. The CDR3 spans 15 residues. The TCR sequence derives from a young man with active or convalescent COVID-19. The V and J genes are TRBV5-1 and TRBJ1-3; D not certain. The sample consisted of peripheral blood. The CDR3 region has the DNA TGCGCCAGCAGCTGGCAACCAGGCTCTGGAAACACCATATATTTT. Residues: CASSWQPGSGNTIYF.